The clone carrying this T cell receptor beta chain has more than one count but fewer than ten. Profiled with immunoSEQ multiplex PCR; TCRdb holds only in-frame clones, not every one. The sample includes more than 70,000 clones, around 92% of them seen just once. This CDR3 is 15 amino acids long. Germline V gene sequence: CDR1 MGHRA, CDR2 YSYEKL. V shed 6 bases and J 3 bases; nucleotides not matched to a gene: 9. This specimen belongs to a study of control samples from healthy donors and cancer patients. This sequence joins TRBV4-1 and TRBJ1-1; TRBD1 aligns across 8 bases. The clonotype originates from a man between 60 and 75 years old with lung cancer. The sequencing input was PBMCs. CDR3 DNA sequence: TGCGCCAGCAGACAAAGTCAGGGGGCTGACACTGAAGCTTTCTTT. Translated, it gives CASRQSQGADTEAFF.